This is a list of T cell receptor beta chains from one sample in a study of neoadjuvant nivolumab and ipilimumab in lung cancer. Method: immunoSEQ multiplex PCR; TCRdb's copy keeps in-frame clones and lacks some. The table shows approximately 31,000 clones, with 80% to 95% occurring only once. Sequencing used peripheral blood, obtained after neoadjuvant nivolumab, alone or with ipilimumab, at or shortly before surgery. Receptors originate from an adult with non-small cell lung cancer. Both conserved end residues are trimmed from each CDR3. A D gene is named only where the DNA matches it firmly.

>TRBJ2-3|.|TRBV2
ASRMRRDTQY
>TRBJ2-3|.|TRBV7-8
ASSFNTAGDTQY
>TRBJ2-6|.|TRBV19
ASTTGFSSGANVLT
>TRBJ1-1|TRBD1|TRBV6-5
ASLGGWGTEAF
>TRBJ1-5|.|TRBV19
ASSSRGPTAGTNQPQH
>TRBJ1-2|.|TRBV12-5
ASGLSGLVYGYT
>TRBJ2-1|.|TRBV29-1
SGRTVRNNEQF
>TRBJ2-1|TRBD2|TRBV5-8
ASSFEGGLAGNNEQF
>TRBJ2-7|.|TRBV7-6
ASSLVPMEGRSKPYEQY
>TRBJ1-2|.|TRBV9
ASSVSPTVTGGYT
>TRBJ2-7|TRBD2|TRBV11-1
ASRRTSGSSYEQY
>TRBJ2-7|.|TRBV28
ASSPPGIKPEQY
>TRBJ1-1|.|TRBV18
ASSPTQNTEAF
>TRBJ2-5|TRBD1|TRBV29-1
SVRGWTGTGRGGETQY